These 27 T cell receptor beta chains were all obtained from the same sample, sequenced in a study of PD-L1 blockade in urothelial cancer. Assay used: immunoSEQ multiplex PCR; TCRdb lists only in-frame clones, some missing. The sample shows about 50,000 clones, approximately 75% of them seen only once. This material consisted of PBMCs, taken around atezolizumab (anti-PD-L1) treatment. These receptors were collected from a man between 65 and 85 years old with urothelial cancer.

The rearrangement uses TRBV7-2 and TRBJ2-7, with D maybe TRBD1 (6 bases). With 2 bases removed from V and 2 bases from J, the gap between germline ends came to 7 bases. CDR1 is SGHTA and CDR2 is FQGNSA in the germline V gene. This CDR3 region has 13 residues. The CDR3 spells CASSLRGTYEQYF. In nucleotides, the CDR3 is TGTGCCAGCAGCTTAAGGGGGACCTACGAGCAGTACTTC. Full variable domain (rest looked up from reference TRBV7-2 and TRBJ2-7): GAGVSQSPSNKVTEKGKDVELRCDPISGHTALYWYRQSLGQGLEFLIYFQGNSAPDKSGLPSDRFSAERTGGSVSTLTIQRTQQEDSAVYLCASSLRGTYEQYFGPGTRLTVT.

The rearrangement uses TRBV7-2 and TRBJ2-5; the match to TRBD2 covers 9 bases. The CDR3 has 16 amino acids. Germline V gives CDR1 SGHTA, CDR2 FQGNSA. With V trimmed by 4 bases and J by 5 bases, 11 bases remained unmatched. Here the CDR3 reads CASSSLPRGGGETQYF. CDR3 DNA: TGTGCCAGCAGCTCCCTTCCGCGGGGGGGCGGGGAGACCCAGTACTTC.

DNA of the CDR3: TGCGCCAGCAGCTTGGGACAGGGGGTCGACATTCAGTACTTC. Its protein is CASSLGQGVDIQYF. This chain joins TRBV5-1 and TRBJ2-4; TRBD1 aligns across 9 bases. Germline V gene sequence: CDR1 SGHRS, CDR2 YFSETQ. CDR3 size: 14 residues. Trimming cost V 0 bases and J 8 bases; bases outside gene matches: 3. The full variable domain, its missing parts supplied by reference TRBV5-1 and TRBJ2-4, is KAGVTQTPRYLIKTRGQQVTLSCSPISGHRSVSWYQQTPGQGLQFLFEYFSETQRNKGNFPGRFSGRQFSNSRSEMNVSTLELGDSALYLCASSLGQGVDIQYFGAGTRLSVL.

This clone was counted a single time. The chain has TRBV14 and TRBJ2-7; 7 bases match TRBD2. From germline, CDR1 is SGHDN and CDR2 FVKESK. V lost 4 bases and J lost 6; bases outside the gene matches: 9. This CDR3 spans 14 amino acids. Here the CDR3 DNA reads TGTGCCAGCAGCCTGTGTAGGGAGGGGTGCGAGCAGTACTTC. This codes for CASSLCREGCEQYF.

The chain has TRBV6-5 and TRBJ2-1; TRBD2 matches at 11 bases. Germline V gene data show CDR1 as MNHEY and CDR2 as SVGAGI. The CDR3 runs to 13 residues. V lost 6 bases to trimming and J lost 8 bases; unmatched junction nucleotides: 3. The chain's CDR3 is CASSLAGGDEQFF. The CDR3, as DNA: TGTGCCAGCAGCTTAGCGGGAGGGGATGAGCAGTTCTTC.

The table lists this clone with a few counts. V gene TRBV19 combines with J gene TRBJ2-3; 8 bases align to TRBD1. The trim removed 9 bases at V and 0 bases at J, leaving 5 bases unmatched. The CDR3 runs to 14 residues. Germline V gene sequence: CDR1 LNHDA, CDR2 SQIVND (reference sequence). DNA of the CDR3: TGTGCCAGCACACAGGGGGATAGCACAGATACGCAGTATTTT. This gives the protein CASTQGDSTDTQYF. The entire variable domain, with the rest obtained from reference TRBV19 and TRBJ2-3, is as follows: DGGITQSPKYLFRKEGQNVTLSCEQNLNHDAMYWYRQDPGQGLRLIYYSQIVNDFQKGDIAEGYSVSREKKESFPLTVTSAQKNPTAFYLCASTQGDSTDTQYFGPGTRLTVL.

The chain combines TRBV2 with TRBJ2-1; 9 positions agree with TRBD2. The CDR3 spans 12 residues. The germline gives CDR1 SNHLY, CDR2 FYNNEI. Germline trimming cut 8 bases from V and 15 bases from J; bases unmatched to any gene: 11. CDR3 loop: CASGASGAAWFF. The CDR3 DNA is TGTGCCAGCGGGGCTAGCGGGGCGGCGTGGTTCTTC. The full variable domain, with the rest looked up from reference TRBV2 and TRBJ2-1, is EPEVTQTPSHQVTQMGQEVILRCVPISNHLYFYWYRQILGQKVEFLVSFYNNEISEKSEIFDDQFSVERPDGSNFTLKIRSTKLEDSAMYFCASGASGAAWFFGPGTRLTVL.

As DNA, the CDR3 is TGTGCCAGCAGTTCGAACAGGAATGTGGACATTCAGTACTTC. Encoded protein: CASSSNRNVDIQYF. The V and J genes are TRBV28 and TRBJ2-4; D is possibly TRBD1 (5 bases). V lost 4 bases to trimming and J lost 8 bases, with 15 bases between them. This CDR3 is 14 amino acids long. Germline CDR1 is MDHEN and CDR2 is SYDVKM.

The rearrangement uses TRBV4-2 and TRBJ1-1; TRBD1 agrees at 8 bases. Germline CDR1 and CDR2: LGHNA and YNFKEQ. V was clipped by 6 bases and J by 3 bases; unmatched bases: 9. The CDR3 loop spans 15 amino acids. The CDR3 loop reads CASSIGQGFDTEAFF. In DNA form, the CDR3 reads TGTGCCAGCAGTATAGGACAGGGATTCGACACTGAAGCTTTCTTT.

The chain recombines TRBV7-8 with TRBJ2-1, with 9 bases matching TRBD1. V shed 6 bases and J 9 bases; nucleotides not matched to a gene: 12. The germline gives CDR1 SGHVS, CDR2 FQNEAQ. CDR3 length: 15 amino acids. The CDR3 coding sequence is TGTGCCAGCAGACAGGACAGGGGCGGATGGAGTGAGCAGTTCTTC. It translates to CASRQDRGGWSEQFF.

The V gene is TRBV5-5, the J gene TRBJ2-7, with D maybe TRBD1 (6 bases). CDR3 length: 17 amino acids. Germline-derived CDR1 and CDR2 are SGHKS and YYEKEE (reference sequence). The V and J ends lost 4 bases and 3 bases respectively, with 23 bases between them. The DNA for the CDR3 is TGTGCCAGCAGCCCCCGTACCGGAACAGGGCAGGGCTACGAGCAGTACTTC. Its translation is CASSPRTGTGQGYEQYF.

DNA for the CDR3: TGTGCCACCAGCAGCAGTAAAGAGACCCAGTACTTC. Amino acid sequence: CATSSSKETQYF. The chain carries TRBV15 and TRBJ2-5, with D uncertain. V lost 3 bases to trimming and J lost 3 bases, with 5 bases between them. Germline V gene sequence: CDR1 LNHNV, CDR2 YYDKDF (reference sequence). CDR3 length equals 12 residues.

The chain joins TRBV27 to TRBJ1-4; 7 nucleotides match TRBD1. V dropped 8 bases and J dropped 4; count of bases not matched to a gene: 4. There are 13 residues in the CDR3. CDR1 is MNHEY, CDR2 SMNVEV, per germline (reference sequence). The chain's CDR3 is CASGDRFNEKLFF. CDR3 nucleotides: TGTGCCAGCGGGGACAGATTTAATGAAAAACTGTTTTTT.

V gene TRBV5-6 combines with J gene TRBJ2-5; tentatively, D is TRBD1 (6 bases). The germline V and J ends were trimmed by 4 bases and 1 base, with 14 bases remaining between them. This CDR3 spans 15 amino acids. Germline CDR1 reads SGHDT; CDR2 reads YYEEEE. The CDR3 spells CASSLLGQSQETQYF. CDR3 DNA: TGTGCCAGCAGCCTTCTCGGACAGAGCCAAGAGACCCAGTACTTC.

The V and J genes are TRBV10-3 and TRBJ2-5; D ambiguous. V was clipped by 3 bases and J by 3 bases, with 5 bases between them. This CDR3 spans 12 amino acids. Looked up from germline, CDR1 is ENHRY and CDR2 is SYGVKD. This chain's CDR3 is CAISEREETQYF. The CDR3 region has the DNA TGTGCCATCAGTGAAAGAGAAGAGACCCAGTACTTC.

This clone was observed once. The rearrangement links TRBV5-5 to TRBJ2-7, with 8 nucleotides matching TRBD1. The CDR3 has 15 amino acids. Losses at the gene ends were 2 bases for V and 2 bases for J; bases not matched to a gene: 6. The germline gives CDR1 SGHKS, CDR2 YYEKEE (reference sequence). This chain's CDR3 is CASSLDRGFPYEQYF. The CDR3 nucleotides read TGTGCCAGCAGCTTAGACAGGGGATTCCCCTACGAGCAGTACTTC.

This clone was recorded once. The chain has TRBV4-2 and TRBJ1-6, with D unresolved. The V and J ends lost 0 bases and 8 bases respectively, with 17 bases between them. Looked up from germline, CDR1 is LGHNA and CDR2 is YNFKEQ. The CDR3 covers 17 residues. DNA for the CDR3: TGTGCCAGCAGCCAAGAACAAAGTGGTCGAGGGTATTCACCCCTCCACTTT. Translating it yields CASSQEQSGRGYSPLHF.

The chain's CDR3 is CASSRTSGGSNEQFF. DNA of the CDR3: TGCGCCAGCAGCAGAACTAGCGGGGGTAGCAATGAGCAGTTCTTC. The chain links TRBV4-3 to TRBJ2-1; 11 positions match TRBD2. Germline V lookup: CDR1 LGHNA, CDR2 YSLEER. The junction had 6 bases not matched to a gene; V was cut back by 5 bases and J by 6 bases. The CDR3 is made up of 15 amino acids.

The chain employs TRBV7-2 and TRBJ2-2; 13 bases are a match to TRBD2. The V gene end was trimmed by 4 bases and the J gene end by 10 bases; junction bases not matched to a gene: 9. Germline V gene data show CDR1 as SGHTA and CDR2 as FQGNSA. The CDR3 sequence is 16 residues long. In DNA, the CDR3 is TGTGCCAGCAGCTCCCGGACTAGCGGGGGACTACAGGAGCTGTTTTTT. Its protein is CASSSRTSGGLQELFF.

The chain links TRBV2 to TRBJ2-5, with TRBD2 identical over 13 bases. In germline, CDR1 is SNHLY, CDR2 FYNNEI. The CDR3 runs 15 residues. After removal of 4 bases from V and 5 bases from J, the junction contained 4 bases not matched to a gene. CDR3 DNA sequence: TGTGCCAGCAGTGTCGGACTAGCGGGAGTTGAGACCCAGTACTTC. Protein sequence: CASSVGLAGVETQYF.

The CDR3 region is CASSLALAGASDTQYF. In DNA, the CDR3 is TGTGCCAGCAGCTTAGCGCTAGCGGGGGCCTCAGATACGCAGTATTTT. This sequence joins TRBV7-2 and TRBJ2-3; TRBD2 aligns across 10 bases. V was pared by 0 bases and J by 4 bases, with 4 bases of the junction left unmatched. The CDR3 length is 16 residues. From germline, CDR1 is SGHTA and CDR2 FQGNSA.

J is TRBJ1-1 and V is TRBV28; D unclear. V lost 8 bases and J lost 2, with 6 bases in between. The V gene's germline CDR1 is MDHEN and CDR2 SYDVKM. The CDR3 length is 11 residues. The CDR3 region is CASVSNTEAFF. The CDR3 nucleotides are TGTGCCAGCGTCTCTAACACTGAAGCTTTCTTT.

The V call is TRBV5-4, the J call TRBJ2-6; the D gene is possibly TRBD1 (6 bases). CDR1 and CDR2 (germline): SGHNT, YYREEE (reference sequence). The germline V and J ends were trimmed by 1 base and 0 bases, with 14 bases remaining between them. There are 18 residues in the CDR3. The CDR3 loop reads CASSLKSGDHSGANVLTF. Written as DNA, the CDR3 is TGTGCCAGCAGCTTGAAATCAGGGGATCACTCTGGGGCCAACGTCCTGACTTTC.

CDR3 region: CASSIIGGADTQYF. Here the CDR3 DNA reads TGTGCCAGTAGTATCATAGGAGGAGCAGATACGCAGTATTTT. The V call is TRBV19, the J call TRBJ2-3; a weak D match, TRBD2 (5 bases). The CDR3 consists of 14 residues. V was cut by 3 bases and J by 4 bases, with 11 bases left in between. Germline CDR1 is LNHDA and CDR2 is SQIVND (reference sequence).

The V call is TRBV5-1, the J call TRBJ2-3; 15 positions agree with TRBD2. The CDR3 totals 19 residues. Per the germline V gene, CDR1 is SGHRS and CDR2 is YFSETQ. Losses at the gene ends were 7 bases for V and 2 bases for J; bases not matched to a gene: 14. The CDR3 DNA is TGCGCCAGCTCAGCGGGGACGGGACTAGCGGGGGGTTTCACAGATACGCAGTATTTT. Its protein product is CASSAGTGLAGGFTDTQYF.

This chain connects TRBV28 to TRBJ1-1; D unresolved. Germline CDR1 is MDHEN and CDR2 is SYDVKM. The CDR3 consists of 13 residues. V was clipped by 3 bases and J by 4 bases, with 9 bases between them. The CDR3 DNA is TGTGCCAGCAGTTTCGTCACGGGCACTGAAGCTTTCTTT. Protein product: CASSFVTGTEAFF.

The chain recombines TRBV5-1 with TRBJ2-7; D uncertain. The CDR3 length is 15 residues. Germline V CDR1 and CDR2: SGHRS, YFSETQ. V was trimmed by 0 bases and J by 0 bases, leaving 10 bases between them. CDR3 in DNA: TGCGCCAGCAGCTTGGCCCCAGGTAGCTCCTACGAGCAGTACTTC. Protein: CASSLAPGSSYEQYF.